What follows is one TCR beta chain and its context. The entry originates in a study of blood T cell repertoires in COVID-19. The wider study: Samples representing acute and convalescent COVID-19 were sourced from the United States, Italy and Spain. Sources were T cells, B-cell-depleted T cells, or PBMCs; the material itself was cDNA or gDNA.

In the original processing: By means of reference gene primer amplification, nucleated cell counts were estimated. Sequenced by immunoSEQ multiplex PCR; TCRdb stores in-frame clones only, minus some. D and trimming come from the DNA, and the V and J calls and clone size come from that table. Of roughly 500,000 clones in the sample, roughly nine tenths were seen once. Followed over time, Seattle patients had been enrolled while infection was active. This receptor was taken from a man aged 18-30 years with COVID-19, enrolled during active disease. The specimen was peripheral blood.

CDR3 protein: CASSKGGIEQFF. DNA for the CDR3: TGTGCCAGCAGCAAGGGGGGGATAGAGCAGTTCTTC. V usage is TRBV6-2 or TRBV6-3 and J usage is TRBJ2-1; possible D gene TRBD2, 7 bases. The CDR3 has 12 amino acids. Germline V gives CDR1 MNHEY, CDR2 SVGEGT. Trimming left V 6 bases short and J 10 bases short, with 13 bases between.